The clone carrying this T cell receptor beta chain was detected many times. Its matching antigen is unknown. cDNA molecules carried unique molecular identifiers, and template switching added a universal primer site. One entry per CDR3 protein, called by TCRdb with MiXCR from the 5' RACE reads. The sample carries 140,000 to 150,000 distinct CDR3 sequences, under 4.5% recorded once. The data belong to a study of identical twins. CDR3 length equals 15 residues. CDR1 is MNHEY and CDR2 is SVGEGT in the germline V gene. Unmatched junction bases numbered 10, after V lost 6 bases and J lost 7 bases. Whole-study findings and limits: Insertions were fewer in abundant cord blood beta clonotypes, whereas memory repertoires showed none of this pattern. Analyses of zero insertions could, in part, be confounded by invariant MAIT and iNKT cells. The study found that models underestimated out-of-frame TCR alpha sharing in monozygotic twins.

The sequenced material came from memory T cells sorted from blood. The gene calls are TRBV6-2 or TRBV6-3 and TRBJ2-1, with 9 bases that match TRBD1. This receptor was taken from a man aged 18-30 years in good health. CDR3 bases: TGTGCCAGCAGACCATCGGGGACAGGGATTAATGAGCAGTTCTTC. Amino acids: CASRPSGTGINEQFF.